The 10 T cell receptor beta chains given below trace back to one sample, sequenced in a study of shared clonotypes between healthy human individuals. Method: immunoSEQ multiplex PCR; TCRdb's copy keeps in-frame clones and lacks some. The sample includes 2 million to 3 million clones, approximately 94% of them seen just once. The specimen sequenced was naive CD4+ T cells from PBMCs. Subset reported: CD45RA+ positively selected. The receptors here all came from a man between 18 and 29 years old in good health. Some clones in this sample may be carry-over from other donors' samples.

V is TRBV9 and J is TRBJ1-1; D gene unclear. This CDR3 spans 14 amino acids. Trimming took 3 bases from V and 1 from J, leaving 10 bases between them. CDR1 is SGDLS, CDR2 YYNGEE, per germline. For the CDR3, the DNA is TGTGCCAGCAGCGCTCTCCCGGGGAACACTGAAGCTTTCTTT. Its protein is CASSALPGNTEAFF.

The chain joins TRBV5-1 to TRBJ2-5; 12 nucleotides align to TRBD2. The V segment lost 0 bases and the J segment 3 bases; nucleotides outside the gene matches: 9. The length of the CDR3 is 18 residues. The germline V gene has CDR1 SGHRS and CDR2 YFSETQ. Here the CDR3 reads CASSLGSSASGREETQYF. Written as DNA, the CDR3 is TGCGCCAGCAGCTTGGGCTCGAGTGCTAGCGGGAGGGAAGAGACCCAGTACTTC.

Remarks on this clone: Distinct nucleotide sequences in the sample also encode this CDR3. This chain connects TRBV28 to TRBJ2-1; 13 bases are shared with TRBD2. Germline V lookup: CDR1 MDHEN, CDR2 SYDVKM. The CDR3 contains 16 residues. V dropped 6 bases and J dropped 4; count of bases not matched to a gene: 6. The CDR3 protein is CASSSPGLAGYNEQFF. CDR3 coding DNA: TGTGCCAGCAGCTCTCCGGGACTAGCGGGATACAATGAGCAGTTCTTC.

The chain has TRBV5-1 and TRBJ2-5; 7 bases are a match to TRBD1. Germline trimming cut 3 bases from V and 1 base from J; bases unmatched to any gene: 3. This CDR3 spans 14 amino acids. Germline V CDR1 and CDR2: SGHRS, YFSETQ. The CDR3, as DNA: TGCGCCAGCAGCTGGCCAGGGGGCCAAGAGACCCAGTACTTC. Translating gives CASSWPGGQETQYF. The full variable domain, rest sourced from reference TRBV5-1 and TRBJ2-5, is KAGVTQTPRYLIKTRGQQVTLSCSPISGHRSVSWYQQTPGQGLQFLFEYFSETQRNKGNFPGRFSGRQFSNSRSEMNVSTLELGDSALYLCASSWPGGQETQYFGPGTRLLVL.

CDR3 nucleotides: TGTGCCAGCAGCTTGGTCTCCGGGAACTACAATGAGCAGTTCTTC. This translates into CASSLVSGNYNEQFF. The chain uses TRBV5-6 and TRBJ2-1; TRBD2 might be the D (5 bases). Trimming removed 0 bases at V and 3 bases at J, with 10 bases between. The CDR3 spans 15 residues. Germline V CDR1 and CDR2: SGHDT, YYEEEE.

Concerning this clone itself: The same CDR3 is also encoded by other DNA sequences in this sample. The CDR3 reads CASSAQGYEQYF. In nucleotides, the CDR3 is TGCGCCAGCAGCGCGCAGGGCTACGAGCAGTACTTC. V usage is TRBV5-1 and J usage is TRBJ2-5; D might be TRBD1 (5 bases). The DNA matches TRBJ2-7 better at its end, which makes the J call doubtful. CDR3 length equals 12 residues. Germline CDR1 is SGHRS and CDR2 is YFSETQ.

In this sample, this clone turned up once. V usage is TRBV19 and J usage is TRBJ2-7, with D perhaps matching TRBD2 (5 bases). The length of the CDR3 is 16 residues. Trimming pared 2 bases from V and 0 bases from J, leaving 14 bases between. Looked up from germline, CDR1 is LNHDA and CDR2 is SQIVND (reference sequence). The CDR3 DNA follows: TGTGCCAGTAGTATAAGGTCTAGCAGGAGCTCCTACGAGCAGTACTTC. Protein product: CASSIRSSRSSYEQYF. The full variable domain, rest sourced from reference TRBV19 and TRBJ2-7, is DGGITQSPKYLFRKEGQNVTLSCEQNLNHDAMYWYRQDPGQGLRLIYYSQIVNDFQKGDIAEGYSVSREKKESFPLTVTSAQKNPTAFYLCASSIRSSRSSYEQYFGPGTRLTVT.

This chain connects TRBV18 to TRBJ2-5; D is ambiguous. The CDR3 loop spans 13 amino acids. The germline gives CDR1 KGHSH, CDR2 LQKENI. V was cut by 4 bases and J by 0 bases, with 6 bases left in between. The CDR3 protein is CASSRNNQETQYF. The CDR3 DNA is TGTGCCAGCTCACGAAATAACCAAGAGACCCAGTACTTC.

The rearrangement joins TRBV7-3 to TRBJ2-2, with D perhaps TRBD1 (6 bases). With 2 bases removed from V and 11 bases from J, the gap between germline ends came to 18 bases. Germline-derived CDR1 and CDR2 are SGHTA and FQGTGA. This CDR3 is 15 amino acids long. The CDR3 region has the DNA TGTGCCAGCAGCTTAGCTACCGGGGACATTCGCGAGCTGTTTTTT. Translated: CASSLATGDIRELFF.

V usage is TRBV19 and J usage is TRBJ1-3; D unresolved. The CDR3 consists of 13 residues. With 6 bases removed from V and 2 bases from J, the gap between germline ends came to 8 bases. Germline CDR1 reads LNHDA; CDR2 reads SQIVND (reference sequence). The CDR3 protein is CASSTRAGNTIYF. The CDR3 DNA is TGTGCCAGTAGCACACGGGCTGGAAACACCATATATTTT.